These 24 T cell receptor beta chains came from one sample sequenced in a study of T cells in Graves' hyperthyroidism and ophthalmopathy. Researchers took RNA transcripts and amplified the TCR beta CDR3 regions from them. HTBI primers were employed in a first-round RT-PCR of the TCR CDR3. Each CDR3 protein is one row after TCRdb ran MiXCR on the multiplex PCR reads. Of 650,000 to 750,000 distinct CDR3 sequences in the sample, around 15% are singletons; the top ten hold roughly 10%. Sequenced sample: blood. These receptors all stem from a woman aged 18 to 35 with Graves' hyperthyroidism.

The chain couples TRBV5-1 to TRBJ1-2, with 9 bases fitting TRBD1. J gave up 3 bases and V 0 bases, and 0 bases lay outside the gene matches. The CDR3 has 14 amino acids. Germline CDR1 is SGHRS and CDR2 is YFSETQ. CDR3 bases: TGCGCCAGCAGCTTGGGGGACAGGGACTATGGCTACACCTTC. This gives the protein CASSLGDRDYGYTF.

The chain employs TRBV15 and TRBJ2-1; D call uncertain. Trimming removed 5 bases from V and 8 bases from J, with 13 bases in between. This CDR3 comprises 13 residues. Germline V lookup: CDR1 LNHNV, CDR2 YYDKDF (reference sequence). The CDR3 sequence is CATSPAPGDEQFF. The CDR3 DNA reads as TGTGCCACCAGCCCGGCCCCGGGCGATGAGCAGTTCTTC.

V gene TRBV28 combines with J gene TRBJ1-2; D ambiguous. V was clipped by 8 bases and J by 6 bases, with 22 bases between them. The CDR3 has 15 residues. CDR1 and CDR2 (germline): MDHEN, SYDVKM. The CDR3 loop is CASLSNGRYPNGYTF. CDR3 coding DNA: TGTGCCAGCTTATCCAACGGGCGCTATCCAAATGGCTACACCTTC.

This clonotype was seen more than once but under ten times. The rearrangement joins TRBV5-1 to TRBJ1-4; D is unclear. The ends were cut back, 4 bases at V and 8 bases at J, with 18 bases in the middle. The CDR3 covers 15 residues. Germline-derived CDR1 and CDR2 are SGHRS and YFSETQ. The CDR3 is CASSPTPRKSEKLFF. For the CDR3, the DNA is TGCGCCAGCAGCCCAACCCCCAGGAAGAGCGAAAAACTGTTTTTT. Full variable domain (outside the CDR3, taken from reference TRBV5-1 and TRBJ1-4): KAGVTQTPRYLIKTRGQQVTLSCSPISGHRSVSWYQQTPGQGLQFLFEYFSETQRNKGNFPGRFSGRQFSNSRSEMNVSTLELGDSALYLCASSPTPRKSEKLFFGSGTQLSVL.

This clonotype was observed at least ten times. This sequence joins TRBV30 and TRBJ2-7, with D perhaps TRBD2 (5 bases). CDR1 and CDR2 (germline): GTSNPN, SVGIG (reference sequence). Trimming shortened V by 3 bases and J by 2 bases, and 20 bases separated the two germline ends. This CDR3 has 16 residues. The CDR3, as DNA: TGTGCCTGGAGAGGTTTGTGGCATTCCGGGACCTACGAGCAGTACTTC. Its translation is CAWRGLWHSGTYEQYF.

There are many counts of this clonotype. Mismatch with germline at one junction end may stem from a read error. J is TRBJ2-7 and V is TRBV15, with TRBD1 matching over 7 bases. The CDR3 length is 15 residues. CDR1 LNHNV and CDR2 YYDKDF come from the germline V gene (reference sequence). For the CDR3, the DNA is TGTGCCACCAGCAGAGCGGGACAGAGCTCCTACGGGCAGTACTTC. As protein: CATSRAGQSSYGQYF.

The table lists this clonotype with a few counts. This chain links TRBV6-2 or TRBV6-3 with TRBJ1-1; 9 bases are shared with TRBD1. This CDR3 has 14 residues. The V gene end was trimmed by 6 bases and the J gene end by 4 bases; junction bases not matched to a gene: 6. Germline V gene data show CDR1 as MNHEY and CDR2 as SVGEGT. The CDR3: CASRKTGGGTEAFF. CDR3 sequence (DNA): TGTGCCAGCAGAAAGACAGGGGGGGGCACTGAAGCTTTCTTT.

Many counts were recorded for this clonotype. This chain uses TRBV6-2 or TRBV6-3 with TRBJ2-1; TRBD2 matches at 7 bases. Germline V CDR1 and CDR2: MNHEY, SVGEGT. The CDR3 is made up of 21 amino acids. Trimming removed 0 bases from V and 2 bases from J; junction bases left unmatched: 19. The CDR3 region has the DNA TGTGCCAGCAGTTACTCGTTTGATGTGTATAGGACTAGTGGTACCTACAATGAGCAGTTCTTC. It codes for CASSYSFDVYRTSGTYNEQFF.

This clonotype came up a few times. This chain links TRBV27 with TRBJ1-2; D perhaps matches TRBD1 (5 bases). Germline assignment: CDR1 MNHEY and CDR2 SMNVEV (reference sequence). V dropped 3 bases and J dropped 7 bases, with 12 bases sitting between them. CDR3 length: 13 residues. The CDR3 reads CASSFQGLVGYTF. DNA of the CDR3: TGTGCCAGCAGTTTTCAGGGCTTGGTTGGCTACACCTTC.

This clonotype came up a few times. The gene calls are TRBV4-1 and TRBJ2-1; TRBD2 agrees at 7 bases. Germline CDR1 MGHRA, CDR2 YSYEKL. V was pared by 8 bases and J by 0 bases, with 10 bases of the junction left unmatched. The CDR3 loop spans 16 amino acids. The CDR3 protein is CASARLAVLSYNEQFF. CDR3 DNA: TGCGCCAGCGCCCGGCTAGCGGTCCTCTCCTACAATGAGCAGTTCTTC.

The chain is built from TRBV5-1 and TRBJ1-5; TRBD1 is a possible D gene (6 bases). The germline CDR1 and CDR2 sequences are SGHRS and YFSETQ. Between the trimmed V and J ends, which lost 5 bases and 0 bases, there was a span of 12 bases. This CDR3 has 15 amino acids. CDR3: CASRRTDLSNQPQHF. The CDR3 DNA is TGCGCCAGCAGGAGGACAGATCTTAGCAATCAGCCCCAGCATTTT.

This clonotype showed up just a few times. The chain has TRBV20-1 and TRBJ1-4; 7 bases are shared with TRBD1. The ends lost 6 bases at V and 7 bases at J; junction bases unmatched: 11. This CDR3 contains 14 residues. Germline V gene data show CDR1 as DFQATT and CDR2 as SNEGSKA (reference sequence). The CDR3 nucleotides are TGCAGTGCCGGTCCAGGGGGGCGGGGTGAAAAACTGTTTTTT. This codes for CSAGPGGRGEKLFF.

In this sample, this clonotype turned up a few times. This chain connects TRBV25-1 to TRBJ1-4, with a possible D match to TRBD1 (5 bases). The V end was cut by 3 bases, the J end by 1 base, with 12 bases between. The CDR3 totals 16 residues. The germline CDR1 and CDR2 sequences are MGHDK and SYGVNS. The CDR3 coding sequence is TGTGCCAGCAGTGAGGGGCTGGGGGTAACTAATGAAAAACTGTTTTTT. This gives the protein CASSEGLGVTNEKLFF.

The sample holds many counts of this clonotype. This sequence joins TRBV28 and TRBJ2-4; TRBD2 matches at 12 bases. The CDR3 runs 15 residues. The germline V gene encodes CDR1 MDHEN and CDR2 SYDVKM. J was trimmed by 8 bases and V by 3 bases; bases with no gene match: 5. The CDR3 here is CASSFLTSGRHIQYF. DNA of the CDR3: TGTGCCAGCAGTTTCCTGACTAGCGGGAGACACATTCAGTACTTC.

The chain couples TRBV9 to TRBJ2-7; no definite D call. Trimming cost V 3 bases and J 3 bases, with 13 bases left between them. Germline CDR1 SGDLS, CDR2 YYNGEE. The CDR3 extends over 14 amino acids. CDR3 region: CASSGPGGDYEQYF. The CDR3 bases are TGTGCCAGCAGCGGGCCAGGCGGAGACTACGAGCAGTACTTC.

V usage is TRBV4-1 and J usage is TRBJ2-1; 12 bases are a match to TRBD2. V dropped 3 bases and J dropped 8; count of bases not matched to a gene: 11. The CDR3 consists of 17 residues. CDR1 is MGHRA and CDR2 is YSYEKL in the germline V gene. The CDR3, as DNA: TGCGCCAGCAGCCACCCATCGACTAGCGGGAGATTCGATGAGCAGTTCTTC. This codes for CASSHPSTSGRFDEQFF.

This clonotype was recorded at least ten times. One end of the junction is discordant with germline, which a read error may explain. The gene calls are TRBV5-4 and TRBJ2-7, with 7 bases fitting TRBD2. CDR1 is SGHNT and CDR2 is YYREEE in the germline V gene (reference sequence). The CDR3 contains 14 residues. CDR3 protein: CASSRGGSSHEQYF. The CDR3, as DNA: TGTGCCAGCAGTCGGGGCGGGAGCTCCCACGAGCAGTACTTC.

V usage is TRBV12-3 or TRBV12-4 and J usage is TRBJ2-7; the match to TRBD2 covers 13 bases. CDR3 length: 16 residues. Trimming at V came to 5 bases and at J to 6 bases, leaving 10 bases not matched to a gene. This CDR3 reads CASSPTGTSGKIEQYF. For the CDR3, the DNA is TGTGCCAGCAGTCCCACCGGGACTAGCGGGAAAATCGAGCAGTACTTC.

Only a few counts were recorded for this clonotype. The chain uses TRBV20-1 and TRBJ1-1; 7 bases align to TRBD1. Trimming took 3 bases from V and 4 from J; bases not matched to a gene: 11. CDR3 length equals 15 residues. Germline CDR1 and CDR2: DFQATT and SNEGSKA (reference sequence). The CDR3 nucleotides read TGCAGTGCTAGTATAACAGGGGACGTGGTCACTGAAGCTTTCTTT. It codes for CSASITGDVVTEAFF.

This clonotype appeared many times. The V gene is TRBV20-1, the J gene TRBJ2-7, with 8 bases lining up with TRBD1. Germline V lookup: CDR1 DFQATT, CDR2 SNEGSKA (reference sequence). V shed 5 bases and J 5 bases; nucleotides not matched to a gene: 11. The length of the CDR3 is 14 residues. The CDR3 coding sequence is TGCAGTGCTGATTCAGGGGGCAGGCCAGACGAGCAGTACTTC. Translation: CSADSGGRPDEQYF.

CDR3 sequence reads: CASSSVLVGTEAFF. CDR3 sequence (DNA): TGTGCCAGCAGCTCCGTCTTAGTGGGTACTGAAGCTTTCTTT. The rearrangement uses TRBV7-9 and TRBJ1-1; no clear D. Germline V CDR1 and CDR2: SEHNR, FQNEAQ (reference sequence). Between the trimmed V and J ends, which lost 4 bases and 5 bases, there was a span of 14 bases. The CDR3 has 14 residues.

This clonotype appeared a few times. This sequence joins TRBV5-1 and TRBJ2-7; TRBD1 or TRBD2 may be the D gene (5 bases each). The V end lost 7 bases, the J end lost 4 bases, and 18 bases lay between the germline ends. The germline gives CDR1 SGHRS, CDR2 YFSETQ. The CDR3 contains 14 residues. CDR3 sequence reads: CASAGAEVSYEQYF. CDR3 sequence (DNA): TGCGCCAGCGCCGGGGCGGAAGTTTCGTACGAGCAGTACTTC.

This clonotype appeared many times. J is TRBJ2-1 and V is TRBV18; 11 bases map to TRBD2. The CDR3 spans 13 residues. J lost 7 bases, V lost 4 bases, and 0 bases had no gene match. Germline lookup yields CDR1 KGHSH and CDR2 LQKENI. The CDR3: CASSRTSGNEQFF. The CDR3 coding sequence is TGTGCCAGCTCACGGACTAGCGGGAATGAGCAGTTCTTC.

This clonotype was counted at least ten times. The chain couples TRBV5-1 to TRBJ1-1, with no clear D. Per the germline V gene, CDR1 is SGHRS and CDR2 is YFSETQ. This CDR3 comprises 15 residues. V gave up 1 base and J gave up 1 base, with 11 bases separating them. DNA of the CDR3: TGCGCCAGCAGCTTGCTTGTAACCGGGAACACTGAAGCTTTCTTT. This encodes CASSLLVTGNTEAFF.